These T cell receptor beta chains were read from a single sample in a study of CD8 T cells in ankylosing spondylitis. Each CDR3 protein is one row after TCRdb ran MiXCR on the 5' RACE reads. Here the sample spans a few hundred thousand distinct CDR3 sequences, approximately 17% being singletons. The sequenced sample consisted of blood, either unsorted or a sorted T cell fraction (not recorded which). These receptors originate from a male donor with ankylosing spondylitis. CDR3s include the opening cysteine and the closing phenylalanine or tryptophan.

v_call cdr3_aa
TRBV4-3 CASSQDLPSSGSSYEQYF
TRBV12-3/TRBV12-4 CASVGQSDYEQYF
TRBV12-3/TRBV12-4 CASSFRLAGTEQYF
TRBV6-5 CASSSGLLNEQFF
TRBV20-1 CSARDWASGSYEQYF
TRBV6-2/TRBV6-3 CASRLSGGADYEQYF
TRBV9 CASSPQGPTDTQYF
TRBV3-1 CASSDNGGPSYEQYF
TRBV15 CATSRDLGDSNQPQHF
TRBV11-2 CASRAGVTYNSPLHF
TRBV5-1 CASSLDYGTGELFF
TRBV6-1 CASYPDRATGQYF
TRBV27 CASSPLPQGAKGYTF
TRBV28 CASSLRRGLGYEQYF
TRBV12-3/TRBV12-4 CASSSRGSGTGELFF
TRBV2 CASSVAGRSTDTQYF
TRBV29-1 CSVRSTEAFF
TRBV24-1 CATSLGQGWNEQFF
TRBV7-2 CASSLAGLAVATDTQYF
TRBV4-1 CASSQPDTANYGYTF
TRBV6-2/TRBV6-3 CASSPQGLKQFF
TRBV6-5 CASGSPGRELFF
TRBV20-1 CSARDTGMDTEAFF
TRBV7-6 CASIATELNNEQFF
TRBV24-1 CATSETTGKKNQETQYF
TRBV7-2 CASSLGGDEKLFF
TRBV15 CATSGPGGYQPQHF
TRBV7-2 CASSPMAGGPNEQFF
TRBV7-2 CASSPSAATNIQYF
TRBV20-1 CSAKPGVGKTQYF
TRBV7-9 CASSQGAEPQHF
TRBV20-1 CSASDRSQRAEKLFF
TRBV20-1 CSARSLAATSTDTQYF
TRBV12-3/TRBV12-4 CASRRIQNTEAFF
TRBV4-3 CASSFDPSGKKSSYNEQFF
TRBV29-1 CSVEGGAGYGYTF
TRBV29-1 CSVSTGTGIYEQYF
TRBV5-6 CASSLEFGGKAVGANVLTF
TRBV30 CACPYGQGPRGEQFF
TRBV12-3/TRBV12-4 CASSEGNTYGYTF
TRBV6-6 CASNGDGYTF
TRBV7-9 CASSPLLAVLGETQYF
TRBV11-1 CASSLGDTRTQYF
TRBV12-3/TRBV12-4 CASRLARAGTQYF
TRBV2 CASNHPSGKETQYF
TRBV7-3 CASSLSGRASDTQYF
TRBV3-1 CASSPQWSSYNEQFF
TRBV11-2 CASSSRTEVGSDTQYF
TRBV10-1 CASRKQEIGQPQHF
TRBV15 CATSREYGAGGNTIYF
TRBV15 CATRFGAGGGGTEAFF
TRBV11-2 CASSLVSGGGINGYTF
TRBV4-3 CASSQDLASSSYEQYF
TRBV5-1 CASSPPIGTGKETQYF
TRBV9 CASSVGDIYTF
TRBV7-9 CASSFGNEKLFF
TRBV28 CASSFWGISYEQYF
TRBV13 CASSYGTSGGVEQYF
TRBV29-1 CSVERRNYGYTF
TRBV7-3 CASSLAGPDTQYF